This TCR beta chain is from a study of blood T cell repertoires in COVID-19. About the research overall: The United States, Italy and Spain were the sources of the acute and convalescent COVID-19 samples. The analysed material was cDNA or gDNA that came from T cells, B-cell-depleted T cells, or PBMCs.

CDR1 and CDR2 from the germline V gene are SGHRS and YFSETQ. The CDR3 has 16 amino acids. The V and J ends lost 3 bases and 5 bases, in that order; junction bases with no gene match: 8. Per the original data handling: Reference gene primer amplification gave nucleated cell count estimates. Sequenced by immunoSEQ multiplex PCR; TCRdb stores in-frame clones only, minus some. The DNA gave D and trimming, while V, J and clone size come from that table. The sample shows a few hundred thousand clones, around 85% of them seen only once. Sequencing input: peripheral blood. The chain joins TRBV5-1 to TRBJ1-4; the match to TRBD1 covers 9 bases. The receptor was isolated from a man aged 60-69 years with acute or convalescent COVID-19. CDR3 sequence (DNA): TGCGCCAGCAGCTGGAGGCCCGGGACAGGGAATGAAAAACTGTTTTTT. Protein sequence: CASSWRPGTGNEKLFF.